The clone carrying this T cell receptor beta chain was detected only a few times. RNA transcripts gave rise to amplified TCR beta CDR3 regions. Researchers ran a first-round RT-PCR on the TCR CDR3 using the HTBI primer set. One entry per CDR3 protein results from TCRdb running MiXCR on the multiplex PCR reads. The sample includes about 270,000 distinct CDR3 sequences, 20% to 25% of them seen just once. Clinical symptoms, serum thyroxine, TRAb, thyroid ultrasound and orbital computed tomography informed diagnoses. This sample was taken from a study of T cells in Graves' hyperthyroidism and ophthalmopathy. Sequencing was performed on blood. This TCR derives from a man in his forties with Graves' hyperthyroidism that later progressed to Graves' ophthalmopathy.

The CDR3 region is CASSYSSEEGGTSYEQYF. CDR3 DNA: TGTGCCAGCAGTTACTCGTCCGAAGAGGGAGGCACATCCTACGAGCAGTACTTC. V gene TRBV6-2 or TRBV6-3 combines with J gene TRBJ2-7, with D perhaps TRBD2 (6 bases). The CDR3 has 18 residues. The V gene's germline CDR1 is MNHEY and CDR2 SVGEGT. The germline V and J ends were trimmed by 0 bases and 1 base, with 19 bases remaining between them.